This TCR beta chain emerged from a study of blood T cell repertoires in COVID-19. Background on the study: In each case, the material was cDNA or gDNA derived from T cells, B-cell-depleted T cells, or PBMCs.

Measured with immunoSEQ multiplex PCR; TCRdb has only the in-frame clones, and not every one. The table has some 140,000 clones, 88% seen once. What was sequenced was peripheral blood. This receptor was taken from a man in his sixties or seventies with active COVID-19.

The CDR3 DNA sequence: TGTGCCAGCCGCCGGCAGCGGGAGTCGTATACGCAGTATTTT. It specifies CASRRQRESYTQYF. This chain connects TRBV6-5 to TRBJ2-3; 8 bases fit TRBD2. J lost 7 bases, V lost 8 bases, and 11 bases had no gene match. The V gene's germline CDR1 is MNHEY and CDR2 SVGAGI. CDR3 size: 14 residues.